The 20 T cell receptor beta chains in this list originate from one sample, sequenced in a study of T-cell reconstitution after alpha-beta-depleted transplantation in children. Unique molecular identifiers were used in preparing the TCRbeta library. TCRdb fed the PCR reads into MiXCR, producing one record per CDR3 protein. The data hold 250,000 to 400,000 distinct CDR3 sequences, with approximately 23% observed a single time. The sample consisted of PBMCs, mostly from graft donor cells, taken 180 days after TCRalphabeta/CD19-depleted stem cell transplant. The receptors shown here come from a male patient aged 5 to 17 who had a stem cell transplant for acute lymphoblastic leukemia, so the T cells may come from the graft donor.

Only a few counts were recorded for this clonotype. This chain connects TRBV7-8 to TRBJ2-2, with TRBD1 matching over 11 bases. CDR3 size: 15 residues. Unmatched junction bases numbered 3, after V lost 2 bases and J lost 7 bases. Germline V gives CDR1 SGHVS, CDR2 FQNEAQ. The CDR3 loop is CASSLWTGGFGELFF. Written as DNA, the CDR3 is TGTGCCAGCAGCTTATGGACAGGGGGCTTCGGGGAGCTGTTTTTT.

This clonotype has just a few counts. The chain is built from TRBV10-2 and TRBJ1-4; D gene uncertain. Deletions cut 5 bases from V and 8 bases from J, with 15 bases between. Germline V CDR1 and CDR2: WSHSY, SAAADI. The CDR3 has 14 amino acids. Here the CDR3 DNA reads TGCGCCAGCAGTCTCGTCTCCGATGGCGAAAAACTGTTTTTT. As protein: CASSLVSDGEKLFF.

In this sample, this clonotype turned up a few times. The V gene is TRBV5-1, the J gene TRBJ2-2; TRBD2 agrees at 8 bases. This CDR3 region has 15 residues. With V trimmed by 4 bases and J by 4 bases, 6 bases remained unmatched. Germline V CDR1 and CDR2: SGHRS, YFSETQ. The CDR3 coding sequence is TGCGCCAGCAGCCGGACTAGCCCCTCCACCGGGGAGCTGTTTTTT. Its protein is CASSRTSPSTGELFF. The full variable domain, completed using reference TRBV5-1 and TRBJ2-2, is KAGVTQTPRYLIKTRGQQVTLSCSPISGHRSVSWYQQTPGQGLQFLFEYFSETQRNKGNFPGRFSGRQFSNSRSEMNVSTLELGDSALYLCASSRTSPSTGELFFGEGSRLTVL.

The chain combines TRBV2 with TRBJ2-7; 13 bases match TRBD2. J gave up 5 bases and V 5 bases, and 9 bases lay outside the gene matches. The CDR3 totals 16 residues. CDR1 SNHLY and CDR2 FYNNEI come from the germline V gene. The CDR3 here is CASSPTLGLAGDEQYF. The DNA for the CDR3 is TGTGCCAGCAGTCCTACCCTTGGACTAGCGGGAGACGAGCAGTACTTC.

The rearrangement links TRBV4-1 to TRBJ2-2, with D unresolved. The CDR3 length is 14 residues. Trimming stripped 1 base from V and 9 bases from J, with 12 bases between. Germline CDR1 is MGHRA and CDR2 is YSYEKL. The CDR3 bases are TGCGCCAGCAGCCAAGCGGTATTACGAAGGGAGCTGTTTTTT. Its protein is CASSQAVLRRELFF.

This clonotype was counted only a few times. J is TRBJ1-5 and V is TRBV28; D remains ambiguous. The CDR3 runs to 15 residues. CDR1 and CDR2 from the germline V gene are MDHEN and SYDVKM. The V and J ends lost 6 bases and 0 bases respectively, with 12 bases between them. The chain's CDR3 is CASSSYILSNQPQHF. The CDR3 DNA follows: TGTGCCAGCAGCTCGTATATTCTTAGCAATCAGCCCCAGCATTTT.

This clonotype has more than one count but fewer than ten. The rearrangement links TRBV9 to TRBJ2-3, with 7 bases identical to TRBD1. Germline trimming cut 4 bases from V and 5 bases from J; bases unmatched to any gene: 16. The CDR3 runs to 17 residues. Germline assignment: CDR1 SGDLS and CDR2 YYNGEE. Written as DNA, the CDR3 is TGTGCCAGCAGCCCCCGTGGTACAGGGGAAAGAATAGATACGCAGTATTTT. Translation: CASSPRGTGERIDTQYF.

V is TRBV7-3 and J is TRBJ2-3; 8 bases align to TRBD2. Looked up from germline, CDR1 is SGHTA and CDR2 is FQGTGA. This CDR3 is 19 amino acids long. V lost 5 bases to trimming and J lost 0 bases; unmatched junction nucleotides: 16. The CDR3 spells CASSLNPRLAGASTDTQYF. CDR3 sequence (DNA): TGTGCCAGCAGCCTAAATCCCCGCCTAGCGGGTGCTAGCACAGATACGCAGTATTTT.

V is TRBV29-1 and J is TRBJ1-2; D perhaps matches TRBD1 (6 bases). Trimming took 6 bases from V and 5 from J, leaving 13 bases between them. This CDR3 is built from 12 residues. The germline V gene encodes CDR1 SQVTM and CDR2 ANQGSEA. The CDR3 DNA reads as TGCAGCGTCCTACAGGGACGATATGGCTACACCTTC. Amino acid sequence: CSVLQGRYGYTF. The whole variable domain, filled in from reference TRBV29-1 and TRBJ1-2, reads SAVISQKPSRDICQRGTSLTIQCQVDSQVTMMFWYRQQPGQSLTLIATANQGSEATYESGFVIDKFPISRPNLTFSTLTVSNMSPEDSSIYLCSVLQGRYGYTFGSGTRLTVV.

The chain combines TRBV11-2 with TRBJ2-2, with D perhaps matching TRBD1 (6 bases). The CDR3 length is 15 residues. The V end lost 5 bases, the J end lost 4 bases, and 14 bases lay between the germline ends. Germline V gene data show CDR1 as SGHAT and CDR2 as FQNNGV. CDR3 protein: CASSPLRGSTGELFF. The CDR3 bases are TGTGCCAGCAGCCCGCTGAGGGGGAGCACCGGGGAGCTGTTTTTT.

This clonotype appeared a few times. The V and J genes are TRBV6-1 and TRBJ1-5; TRBD1 agrees at 7 bases. J gave up 4 bases and V 6 bases, and 6 bases lay outside the gene matches. The CDR3 sequence is 14 residues long. Germline CDR1 and CDR2: MNHNS and SASEGT. This CDR3 is CASRQNRGNQPQHF. CDR3 bases: TGTGCCAGCAGGCAAAACAGGGGAAATCAGCCCCAGCATTTT.

This chain connects TRBV9 to TRBJ1-2; 9 nucleotides match TRBD1. V was pared by 4 bases and J by 4 bases, with 5 bases of the junction left unmatched. CDR3 length: 14 residues. The germline CDR1 and CDR2 sequences are SGDLS and YYNGEE. DNA of the CDR3: TGTGCCAGCAGCCCCAGACAGGGGGGCTATGGCTACACCTTC. Translating it yields CASSPRQGGYGYTF.

This clonotype was counted between two and nine times. V usage is TRBV20-1 and J usage is TRBJ2-2; a weak D match, TRBD1 (5 bases). Looked up from germline, CDR1 is DFQATT and CDR2 is SNEGSKA (reference sequence). This CDR3 has 12 residues. The germline V and J ends were trimmed by 2 bases and 6 bases, with 7 bases remaining between them. Here the CDR3 reads CSARQGSGELFF. In DNA form, the CDR3 reads TGCAGTGCTAGACAGGGATCCGGGGAGCTGTTTTTT.

This clonotype was seen a few times. The chain combines TRBV4-1 with TRBJ2-5; D possibly matches TRBD1 or TRBD2 (6 bases each). V was pared by 0 bases and J by 2 bases, with 16 bases between. The germline V gene has CDR1 MGHRA and CDR2 YSYEKL. CDR3 length: 17 residues. The CDR3 bases are TGCGCCAGCAGCCAAGAAGGGTCGGGGGCGCGACAAGAGACCCAGTACTTC. Translation: CASSQEGSGARQETQYF.

In this sample, this clonotype turned up a few times. The chain couples TRBV15 to TRBJ2-1; no clear D. Germline CDR1 is LNHNV and CDR2 is YYDKDF (reference sequence). CDR3 length: 13 residues. V shed 1 base and J shed 8 bases, with 9 bases lying between them. Here the CDR3 reads CATSRVLDYEQFF. The CDR3 DNA sequence: TGTGCCACCAGCAGAGTGCTAGACTATGAGCAGTTCTTC.

On this clonotype itself: This may arise from a read error, as a much more abundant clone is one base away. Lacking the conserved final phenylalanine or tryptophan, this CDR3 likely reflects a read error. The chain uses TRBV3-1 and TRBJ1-3, with D possibly being TRBD1 (5 bases). Germline V gives CDR1 LGHDT, CDR2 YNNKEL (reference sequence). The CDR3 loop spans 15 amino acids. Trimming removed 1 base at V and 3 bases at J, with 10 bases between. CDR3 sequence: CASSQVGANGNTIYS. CDR3 DNA: TGTGCCAGCAGCCAAGTAGGGGCGAATGGAAACACCATATATTCT.

This clonotype was detected only a few times. This chain connects TRBV24-1 to TRBJ1-2, with D uncertain. CDR1 is KGHDR and CDR2 is SFDVKD in the germline V gene. The length of the CDR3 is 15 residues. V shed 5 bases and J shed 0 bases, with 12 bases lying between them. CDR3 DNA: TGTGCCACCAGTGCTGGCGCCTTACCTAACTATGGCTACACCTTC. Translation: CATSAGALPNYGYTF.

This clonotype was observed a few times. The V call is TRBV7-3, the J call TRBJ2-3; 10 positions match TRBD2. Looked up from germline, CDR1 is SGHTA and CDR2 is FQGTGA. Trimming cost V 4 bases and J 3 bases; bases outside gene matches: 7. The CDR3 extends over 16 amino acids. The CDR3 bases are TGTGCCAGCAGCTCGTCTAGCGGGAGAACTACAGATACGCAGTATTTT. Its protein product is CASSSSSGRTTDTQYF.

The chain links TRBV4-1 to TRBJ1-1; D is unclear. CDR3 size: 12 residues. Germline CDR1 reads MGHRA; CDR2 reads YSYEKL. V was trimmed by 1 base and J by 8 bases, leaving 8 bases between them. The CDR3 region is CASSQVAGEAFF. CDR3 bases: TGCGCCAGCAGCCAAGTTGCCGGGGAAGCTTTCTTT.

This clonotype was seen more than once but under ten times. The rearrangement links TRBV20-1 to TRBJ1-1; possible D gene TRBD1, 6 bases. V was shortened by 6 bases and J by 7 bases, with 15 bases between the two germline ends. In germline, CDR1 is DFQATT, CDR2 SNEGSKA (reference sequence). The CDR3 covers 12 residues. CDR3 bases: TGCAGTGCCCTGGGGGGGGCTGGTGAAGCTTTCTTT. This translates into CSALGGAGEAFF.